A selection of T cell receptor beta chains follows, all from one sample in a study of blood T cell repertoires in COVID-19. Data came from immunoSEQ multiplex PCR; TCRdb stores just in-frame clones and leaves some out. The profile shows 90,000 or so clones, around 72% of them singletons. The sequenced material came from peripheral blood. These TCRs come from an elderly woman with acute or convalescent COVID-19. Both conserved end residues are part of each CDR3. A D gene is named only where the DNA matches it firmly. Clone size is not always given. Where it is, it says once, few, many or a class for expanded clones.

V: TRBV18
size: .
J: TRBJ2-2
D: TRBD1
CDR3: CASKTDRDTGELFF
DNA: TGTGCCAGCAAAACTGACAGGGACACCGGGGAGCTGTTTTTT

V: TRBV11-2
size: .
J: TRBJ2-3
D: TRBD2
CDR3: CASSLRGLRLDTQYF
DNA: TGTGCCAGCAGCTTGAGGGGACTAAGATTGGATACGCAGTATTTT

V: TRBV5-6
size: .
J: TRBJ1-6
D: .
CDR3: CASTGNNSPLHF
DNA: TGTGCCAGCACGGGAAATAATTCACCCCTCCACTTT

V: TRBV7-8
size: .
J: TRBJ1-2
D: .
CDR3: CASSLVRQNNGYTF
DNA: TGTGCCAGCAGCTTAGTCCGACAGAACAATGGCTACACCTTC

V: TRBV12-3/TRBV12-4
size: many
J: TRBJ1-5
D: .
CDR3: CASSLGLGKPQHF
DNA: TGTGCCAGCAGTCTGGGACTAGGAAAGCCCCAGCATTTT

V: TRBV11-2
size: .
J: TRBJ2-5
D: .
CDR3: CASSLAGTPRETQYF
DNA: TGTGCCAGCAGCTTAGCCGGGACTCCTAGGGAGACCCAGTACTTC

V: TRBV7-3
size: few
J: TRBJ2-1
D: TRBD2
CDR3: CASSGLAGNEQFF
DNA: TGTGCCAGCAGCGGACTAGCGGGGAATGAGCAGTTCTTC

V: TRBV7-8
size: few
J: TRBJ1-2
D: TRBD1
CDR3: CASSSSGGRDGYTF
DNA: TGTGCCAGCAGCTCTTCAGGGGGGCGGGATGGCTACACCTTC

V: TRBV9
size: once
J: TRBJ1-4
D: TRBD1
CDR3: CASSVNGQALNEKLFF
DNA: TGTGCCAGCAGCGTAAACGGACAGGCGCTTAATGAAAAACTGTTTTTT

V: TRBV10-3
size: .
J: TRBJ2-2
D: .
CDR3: CAIRGQSGELFF
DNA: TGTGCCATCAGAGGACAGAGCGGGGAGCTGTTTTTT

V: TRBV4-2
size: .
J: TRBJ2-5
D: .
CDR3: CASSPQGEKETQYF
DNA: TGTGCCAGCAGCCCCCAAGGAGAAAAAGAGACCCAGTACTTC

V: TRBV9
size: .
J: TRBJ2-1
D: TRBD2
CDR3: CASSVGLAGRRSYNEQFF
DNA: TGTGCCAGCAGCGTAGGGCTAGCGGGGCGACGCTCCTACAATGAGCAGTTCTTC

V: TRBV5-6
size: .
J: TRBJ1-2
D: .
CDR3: CASSPGHRRGYGYTF
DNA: TGTGCCAGCAGCCCGGGACACCGGCGCGGCTATGGCTACACCTTC

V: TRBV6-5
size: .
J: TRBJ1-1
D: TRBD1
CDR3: CASSYMGQANTEAFF
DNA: TGTGCCAGCAGTTACATGGGACAGGCGAACACTGAAGCTTTCTTT

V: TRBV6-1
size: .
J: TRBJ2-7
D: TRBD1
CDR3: CASSEPGQGVYEQYF
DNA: TGTGCCAGCAGTGAACCTGGACAGGGGGTCTACGAGCAGTACTTC

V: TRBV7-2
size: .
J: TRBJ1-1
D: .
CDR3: CASSLGSGFGWAFF
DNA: TGTGCCAGCAGCTTAGGTTCAGGGTTTGGTTGGGCTTTCTTT

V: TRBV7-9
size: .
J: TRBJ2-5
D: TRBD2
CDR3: CASSLAGPQETQYF
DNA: TGTGCCAGCAGCCTAGCGGGGCCACAAGAGACCCAGTACTTC

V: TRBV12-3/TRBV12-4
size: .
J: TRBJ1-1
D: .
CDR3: CASSSTGRTEAFF
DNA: TGTGCCAGCAGTTCAACAGGGCGCACTGAAGCTTTCTTT

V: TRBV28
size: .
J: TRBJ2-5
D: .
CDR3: CASSGSGQTQYF
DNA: TGTGCCAGCAGTGGTAGCGGACAGACCCAGTACTTC

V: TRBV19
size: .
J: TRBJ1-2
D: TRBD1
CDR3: CASSTSRDRVGYTF
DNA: TGTGCCAGTAGTACTTCTCGGGACAGGGTTGGCTACACCTTC

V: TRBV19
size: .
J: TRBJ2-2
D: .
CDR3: CASSIEAGMRELFF
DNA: TGTGCCAGTAGTATAGAAGCAGGGATGAGGGAGCTGTTTTTT

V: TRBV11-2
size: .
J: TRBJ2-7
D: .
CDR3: CASSLVTGVYEQYF
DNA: TGTGCCAGCAGCTTAGTTACGGGGGTCTACGAGCAGTACTTC

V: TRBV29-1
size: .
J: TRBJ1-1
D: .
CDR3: CSALSFGQNTEAFF
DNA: TGCAGCGCTCTCAGCTTTGGGCAGAACACTGAAGCTTTCTTT